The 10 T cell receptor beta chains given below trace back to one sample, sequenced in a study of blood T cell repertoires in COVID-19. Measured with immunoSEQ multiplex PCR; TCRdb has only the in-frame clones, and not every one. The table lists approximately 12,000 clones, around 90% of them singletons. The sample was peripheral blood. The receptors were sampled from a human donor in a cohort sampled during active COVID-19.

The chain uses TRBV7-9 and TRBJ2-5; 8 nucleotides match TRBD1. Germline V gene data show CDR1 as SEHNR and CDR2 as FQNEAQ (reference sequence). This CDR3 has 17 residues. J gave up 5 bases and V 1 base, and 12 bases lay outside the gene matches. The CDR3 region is CASSLGRSGGPHETQYF. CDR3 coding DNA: TGTGCCAGCAGCTTAGGGAGGTCAGGGGGCCCCCACGAGACCCAGTACTTC.

CDR3 in amino acids: CASSIVVGRTANNEQFF. As DNA, the CDR3 is TGTGCCAGTAGTATAGTAGTTGGGAGGACCGCCAACAATGAGCAGTTCTTC. The chain couples TRBV19 to TRBJ2-1; TRBD2 is a possible D gene (6 bases). The germline CDR1 and CDR2 sequences are LNHDA and SQIVND (reference sequence). The germline V and J ends were trimmed by 1 base and 5 bases, with 18 bases remaining between them. This CDR3 is 17 amino acids long. The entire variable domain, with the rest obtained from reference TRBV19 and TRBJ2-1, is as follows: DGGITQSPKYLFRKEGQNVTLSCEQNLNHDAMYWYRQDPGQGLRLIYYSQIVNDFQKGDIAEGYSVSREKKESFPLTVTSAQKNPTAFYLCASSIVVGRTANNEQFFGPGTRLTVL.

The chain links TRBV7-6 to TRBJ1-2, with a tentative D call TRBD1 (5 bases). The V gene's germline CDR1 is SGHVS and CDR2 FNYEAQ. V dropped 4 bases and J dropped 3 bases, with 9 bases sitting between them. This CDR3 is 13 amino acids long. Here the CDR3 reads CASSSPGYYGYTF. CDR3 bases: TGTGCCAGCAGCTCACCAGGGTACTATGGCTACACCTTC.

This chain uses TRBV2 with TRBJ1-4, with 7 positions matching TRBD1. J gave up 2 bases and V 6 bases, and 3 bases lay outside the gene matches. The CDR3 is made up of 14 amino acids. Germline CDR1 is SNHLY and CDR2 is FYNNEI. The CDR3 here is CASRSGQTNEKLFF. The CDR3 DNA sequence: TGTGCCAGCAGGTCGGGACAGACTAATGAAAAACTGTTTTTT.

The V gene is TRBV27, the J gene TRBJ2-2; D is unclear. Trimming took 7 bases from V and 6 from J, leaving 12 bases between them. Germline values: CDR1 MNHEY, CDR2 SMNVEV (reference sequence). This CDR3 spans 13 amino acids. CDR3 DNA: TGTGCCAGCAAGCTTCCCTATTCCGGGGAGCTGTTTTTT. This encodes CASKLPYSGELFF.

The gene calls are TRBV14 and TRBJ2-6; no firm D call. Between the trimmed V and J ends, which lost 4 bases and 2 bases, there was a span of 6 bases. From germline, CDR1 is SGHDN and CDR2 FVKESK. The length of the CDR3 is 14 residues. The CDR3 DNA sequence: TGTGCCAGCAGCCTTAATACTGGGGCCAACGTCCTGACTTTC. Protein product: CASSLNTGANVLTF.

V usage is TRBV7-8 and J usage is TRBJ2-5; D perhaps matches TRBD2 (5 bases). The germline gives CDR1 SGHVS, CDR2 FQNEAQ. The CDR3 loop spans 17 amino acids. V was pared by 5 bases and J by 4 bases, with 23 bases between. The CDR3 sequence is CASSPHSDRGPRETQYF. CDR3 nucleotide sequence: TGTGCCAGCAGCCCACACTCCGATCGGGGTCCAAGAGAGACCCAGTACTTC.

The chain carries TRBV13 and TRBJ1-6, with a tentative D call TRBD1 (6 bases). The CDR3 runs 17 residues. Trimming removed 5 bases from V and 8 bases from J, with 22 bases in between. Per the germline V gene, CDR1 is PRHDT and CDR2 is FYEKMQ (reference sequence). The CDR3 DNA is TGTGCCAGCAGCATCCGAGGGTTCAGGGGAAGGGATTCACCCCTCCACTTT. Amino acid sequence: CASSIRGFRGRDSPLHF.

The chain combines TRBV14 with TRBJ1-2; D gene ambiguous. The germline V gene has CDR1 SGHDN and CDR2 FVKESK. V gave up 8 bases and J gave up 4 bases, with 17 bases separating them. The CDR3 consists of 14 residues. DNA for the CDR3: TGTGCCAGCGCATCGGCTGGGCAGCTCTATGGCTACACCTTC. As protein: CASASAGQLYGYTF. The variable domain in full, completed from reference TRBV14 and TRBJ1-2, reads EAGVTQFPSHSVIEKGQTVTLRCDPISGHDNLYWYRRVMGKEIKFLLHFVKESKQDESGMPNNRFLAERTGGTYSTLKVQPAELEDSGVYFCASASAGQLYGYTFGSGTRLTVV.

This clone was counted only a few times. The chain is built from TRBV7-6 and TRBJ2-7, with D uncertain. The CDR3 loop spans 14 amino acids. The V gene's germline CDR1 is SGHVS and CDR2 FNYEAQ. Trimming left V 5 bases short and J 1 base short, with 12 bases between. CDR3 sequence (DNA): TGTGCCAGCAGCGCGTCGAGGCAGTCCTACGAGCAGTACTTC. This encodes CASSASRQSYEQYF.